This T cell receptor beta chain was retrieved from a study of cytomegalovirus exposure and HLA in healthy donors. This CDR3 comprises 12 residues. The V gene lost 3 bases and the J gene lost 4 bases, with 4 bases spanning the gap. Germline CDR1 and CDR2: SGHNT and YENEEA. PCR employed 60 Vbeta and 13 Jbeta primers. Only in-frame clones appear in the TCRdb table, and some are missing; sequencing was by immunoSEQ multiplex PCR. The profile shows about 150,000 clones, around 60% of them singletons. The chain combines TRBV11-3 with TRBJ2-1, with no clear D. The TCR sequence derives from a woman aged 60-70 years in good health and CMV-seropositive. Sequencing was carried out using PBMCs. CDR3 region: CASSLEYNEQFF. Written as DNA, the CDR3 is TGTGCCAGCAGCTTGGAGTACAATGAGCAGTTCTTC.